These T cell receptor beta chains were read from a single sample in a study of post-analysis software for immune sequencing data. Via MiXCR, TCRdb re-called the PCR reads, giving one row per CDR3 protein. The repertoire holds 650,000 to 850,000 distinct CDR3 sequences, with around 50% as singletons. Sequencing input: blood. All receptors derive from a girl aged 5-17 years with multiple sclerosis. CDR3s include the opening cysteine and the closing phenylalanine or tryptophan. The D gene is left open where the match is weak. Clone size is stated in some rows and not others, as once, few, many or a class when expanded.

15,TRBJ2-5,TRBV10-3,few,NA,CAIKDTRGESETQYF,TGTGCCATCAAGGATACCAGGGGCGAGTCGGAGACCCAGTACTTC
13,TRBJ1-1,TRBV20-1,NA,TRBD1,CSADRDRGTEAFF,TGCAGTGCCGACCGGGACAGGGGCACTGAAGCTTTCTTT
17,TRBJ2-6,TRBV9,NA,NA,CASSVRDTFSGANVLTF,TGTGCCAGCAGCGTACGGGACACCTTCTCTGGGGCCAACGTCCTGACTTTC
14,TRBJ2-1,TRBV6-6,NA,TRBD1,CASSRLQGVGEQFF,TGTGCCAGCAGTAGACTACAGGGGGTTGGGGAGCAGTTCTTC
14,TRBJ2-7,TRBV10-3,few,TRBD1,CAIRGTGGSYEQYF,TGTGCCATCAGGGGGACAGGGGGTTCCTACGAGCAGTACTTC
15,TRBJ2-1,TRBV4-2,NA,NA,CASSQDLGTYNEQFF,TGTGCCAGCAGCCAAGACCTAGGCACCTACAATGAGCAGTTCTTC
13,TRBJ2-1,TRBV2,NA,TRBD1,CARGTGAMGEQFF,TGTGCCAGGGGGACAGGGGCAATGGGGGAGCAGTTCTTC
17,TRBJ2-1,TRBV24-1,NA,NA,CATSDSQAGRSYNEQFF,TGTGCCACCAGTGATTCCCAAGCGGGCCGCTCCTACAATGAGCAGTTCTTC
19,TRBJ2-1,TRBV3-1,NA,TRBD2,CASSQDWLTGSGGRDEQFF,TGTGCCAGCAGCCAAGACTGGCTAACCGGTAGCGGGGGGAGGGATGAGCAGTTCTTC
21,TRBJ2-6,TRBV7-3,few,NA,CASNHPVDPLLGASGANVLTF,TGTGCCAGCAACCACCCCGTGGACCCTCTATTAGGGGCCTCGGGGGCCAACGTCCTGACTTTC
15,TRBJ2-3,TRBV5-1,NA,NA,CASSFVTAQTDTQYF,TGCGCCAGCAGCTTTGTGACAGCTCAAACAGATACACAGTATTTT
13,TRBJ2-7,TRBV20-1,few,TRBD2,CSAREPSGYEQYF,TGCAGTGCTAGAGAGCCTAGCGGATACGAGCAGTACTTC
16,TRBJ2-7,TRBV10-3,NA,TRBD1,CAISNSGTGGGDEQYF,TGTGCCATCAGTAACTCCGGGACAGGGGGCGGGGACGAGCAGTACTTC
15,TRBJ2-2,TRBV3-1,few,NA,CASSQRTTNTGELFF,TGTGCCAGCAGCCAACGGACTACGAACACCGGGGAGCTGTTTTTT
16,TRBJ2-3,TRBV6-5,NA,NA,CASSYSKGWGTDTQYF,TGTGCCAGCAGTTACTCGAAGGGCTGGGGCACAGATACGCAGTATTTT
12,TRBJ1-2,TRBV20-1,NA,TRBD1,CSGSRGVNGYTF,TGCAGTGGTAGCAGGGGGGTGAATGGCTACACCTTC
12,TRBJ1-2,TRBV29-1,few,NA,CSVERGPYGYTF,TGCAGCGTTGAACGGGGGCCCTATGGCTACACCTTC
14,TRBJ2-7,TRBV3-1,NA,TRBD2,CASSQAGTTHEQYF,TGTGCCAGCAGCCAAGCCGGGACTACCCACGAGCAGTACTTC
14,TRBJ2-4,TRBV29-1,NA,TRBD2,CSVLPGLAENIQYF,TGCAGCGTTCTCCCGGGACTAGCGGAAAACATTCAGTACTTC
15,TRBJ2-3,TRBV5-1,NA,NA,CASSLKVSHTDTQYF,TGCGCCAGCAGCTTAAAGGTTTCGCACACAGATACGCAGTATTTT
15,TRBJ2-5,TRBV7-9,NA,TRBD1,CASSNTGGRFYGQYF,TGTGCCAGCAGCAACACAGGGGGCCGATTCTACGGGCAGTACTTC
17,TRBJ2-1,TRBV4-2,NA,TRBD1,CASSQIRGTGVANEQFF,TGTGCCAGCAGCCAAATCAGGGGGACAGGGGTTGCCAATGAGCAGTTCTTC
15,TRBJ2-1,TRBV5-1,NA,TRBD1,CASSSDRGVNNEQFF,TGCGCCAGCAGCTCGGACAGGGGAGTGAACAATGAGCAGTTCTTC
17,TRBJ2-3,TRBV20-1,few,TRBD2,CSALTSGRAPSADTQYF,TGCAGTGCTCTGACTAGCGGGCGGGCTCCCTCGGCAGATACGCAGTATTTT
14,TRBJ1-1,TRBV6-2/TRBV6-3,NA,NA,CASSRAGVNTEAFF,TGTGCCAGCAGCCGGGCGGGGGTGAACACTGAAGCTTTCTTT
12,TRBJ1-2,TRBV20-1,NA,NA,CSVNSGDYGYTF,TGCAGTGTCAATTCGGGTGACTATGGCTACACCTTC
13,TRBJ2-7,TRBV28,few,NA,CASSPGRTLAQYF,TGTGCCAGCAGCCCCGGAAGGACCCTGGCGCAGTACTTC
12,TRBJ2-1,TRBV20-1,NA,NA,CSARSVGDEQFF,TGCAGTGCTCGGTCCGTCGGGGATGAGCAGTTCTTC
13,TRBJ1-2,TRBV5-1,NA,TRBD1,CASSSPGTDGYTF,TGCGCCAGCAGCTCGCCCGGGACAGATGGCTACACCTTC
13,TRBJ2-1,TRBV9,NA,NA,CASSDASGGEQFF,TGTGCCAGCAGCGACGCTTCGGGTGGTGAGCAGTTCTTC
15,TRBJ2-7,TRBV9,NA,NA,CASSVTGTAAHEQYF,TGTGCCAGCAGCGTAACCGGGACGGCCGCTCACGAGCAGTACTTC
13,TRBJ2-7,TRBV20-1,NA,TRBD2,CSVIAGGTYEQYF,TGCAGTGTTATAGCGGGGGGGACCTACGAGCAGTACTTC
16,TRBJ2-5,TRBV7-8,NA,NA,CASSLASRGRSETQYF,TGTGCCAGCAGCTTAGCGAGCAGGGGCCGATCCGAGACCCAGTACTTC
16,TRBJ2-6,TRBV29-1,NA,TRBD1,CSAQGAPDSGANVRTF,TGCAGCGCCCAGGGGGCCCCCGATTCTGGGGCCAACGTCCGGACTTTC
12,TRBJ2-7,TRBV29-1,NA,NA,CSVETEVNEQYF,TGCAGCGTTGAAACCGAAGTTAACGAGCAGTACTTC
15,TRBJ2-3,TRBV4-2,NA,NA,CASSPPFSRSDTQYF,TGTGCCAGCAGCCCTCCATTCTCTCGGTCAGATACGCAGTATTTT
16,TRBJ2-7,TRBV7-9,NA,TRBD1,CASSLRSGTGYVEQYF,TGTGCCAGCAGCTTACGGTCCGGGACAGGATACGTGGAGCAGTACTTC
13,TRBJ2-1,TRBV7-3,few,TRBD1,CASSWTGGHEQFF,TGTGCCAGCAGCTGGACAGGGGGCCATGAGCAGTTCTTC
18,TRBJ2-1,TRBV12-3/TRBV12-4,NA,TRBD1,CASSLGRGQPISYNEQFF,TGTGCCAGCAGTTTAGGCCGGGGACAGCCTATCTCCTACAATGAGCAGTTCTTC
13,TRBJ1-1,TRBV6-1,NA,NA,CASMEGLRTEAFF,TGTGCCAGCATGGAGGGTCTGAGGACTGAAGCTTTCTTT
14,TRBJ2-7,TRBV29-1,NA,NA,CSVERSMGSDEQYF,TGCAGCGTTGAAAGGTCGATGGGGTCGGACGAGCAGTACTTC
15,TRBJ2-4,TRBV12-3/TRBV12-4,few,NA,CASSSKRVAKNIQYF,TGTGCCAGCAGTTCAAAGCGAGTAGCCAAAAACATTCAGTACTTC
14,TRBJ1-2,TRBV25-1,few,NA,CASSGGAGRYGYTF,TGTGCCAGCAGCGGGGGGGCAGGGCGGTACGGCTACACCTTC
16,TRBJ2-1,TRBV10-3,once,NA,CAISEPDRIPYDEQFF,TGTGCCATCAGTGAGCCGGACAGAATACCCTACGATGAGCAGTTCTTC
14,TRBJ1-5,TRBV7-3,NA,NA,CASSSYQGFEPQHF,TGTGCCAGCAGCTCCTACCAGGGGTTTGAGCCCCAGCATTTT
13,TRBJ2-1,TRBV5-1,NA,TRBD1,CASQRTGRDEQFF,TGCGCCAGCCAGAGGACAGGGCGCGATGAGCAGTTCTTC
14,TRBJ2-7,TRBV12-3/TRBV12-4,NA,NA,CASTKEQVTYEQYF,TGTGCCAGCACCAAGGAACAGGTTACCTACGAGCAGTACTTC
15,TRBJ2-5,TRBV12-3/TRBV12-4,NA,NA,CASTPNGGPGKTQYF,TGTGCCAGCACTCCAAACGGGGGACCAGGGAAGACCCAGTACTTC
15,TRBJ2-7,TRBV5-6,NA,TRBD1,CASSLPGQGRYEQYF,TGTGCCAGCAGCTTGCCGGGACAGGGGCGCTACGAGCAGTACTTC
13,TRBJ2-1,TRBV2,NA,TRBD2,CAAGERTYNERFF,TGTGCCGCGGGGGAGAGGACCTACAATGAGCGGTTCTTC
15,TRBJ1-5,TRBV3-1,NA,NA,CASSQTRTGNQPQHF,TGTGCCAGCAGCCAGACCCGGACGGGGAATCAGCCCCAGCATTTT
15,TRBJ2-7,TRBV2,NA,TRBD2,CASKPRAGESYEQYF,TGTGCCAGCAAGCCCCGGGCGGGAGAGTCCTACGAGCAGTACTTC
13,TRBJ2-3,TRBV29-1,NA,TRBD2,CSVDGGGTDTQYF,TGCAGCGTTGATGGGGGGGGCACAGATACGCAGTATTTT